The clone carrying this T cell receptor (beta chain) has more than one count but fewer than ten. Using constant-segment primers, 5'RACE produced TCR alpha and TCR beta cDNA libraries carrying sample barcodes and UMIs. MiXCR, run by TCRdb on the 5' RACE reads, gives a single entry per CDR3 protein. The table records approximately 100,000 distinct CDR3 sequences, roughly an eighth of them present only once. This record belongs to a study of T-cell memory formation after mild COVID-19. Germline lookup yields CDR1 SGHVS and CDR2 FNYEAQ. Trimming left V 0 bases short and J 2 bases short, with 8 bases between. The CDR3 has 14 residues.

The material sequenced was PBMCs or a T cell subset sorted from them (not recorded which). This clonotype originated in an adult woman who had mild COVID-19 (a few samples of this study predate the infection). Cell type and time point are not known. V usage is TRBV7-6 and J usage is TRBJ2-7; no clear D gene. CDR3 sequence: CASSLARRTYEQYF. In DNA form, the CDR3 reads TGTGCCAGCAGCTTAGCTCGGCGGACCTACGAGCAGTACTTC.